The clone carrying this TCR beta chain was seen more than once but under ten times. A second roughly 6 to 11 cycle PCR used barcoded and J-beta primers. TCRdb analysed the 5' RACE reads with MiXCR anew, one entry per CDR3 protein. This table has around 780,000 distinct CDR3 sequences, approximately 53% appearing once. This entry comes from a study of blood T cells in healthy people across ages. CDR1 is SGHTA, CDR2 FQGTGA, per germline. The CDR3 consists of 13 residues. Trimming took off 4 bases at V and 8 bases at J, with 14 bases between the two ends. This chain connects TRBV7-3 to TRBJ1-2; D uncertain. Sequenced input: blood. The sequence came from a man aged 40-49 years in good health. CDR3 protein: CASSSDGSRGYTF. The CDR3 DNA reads TGTGCCAGCAGCTCGGACGGTTCACGGGGCTACACCTTC. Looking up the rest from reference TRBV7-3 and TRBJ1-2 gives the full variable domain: GAGVSQTPSNKVTEKGKYVELRCDPISGHTALYWYRQSLGQGPEFLIYFQGTGAADDSGLPNDRFFAVRPEGSVSTLKIQRTERGDSAVYLCASSSDGSRGYTFGSGTRLTVV.